The sequence of this T cell receptor (beta chain) was determined in a study of Ad26.COV2.S vaccination and SARS-CoV-2 variants. General study results and limits: Following vaccination, spike-specific CD8+ and CD4+ T cell responses reportedly exhibited substantial breadth.

Assay: immunoSEQ multiplex PCR; the TCRdb copy retains only in-frame clones and omits some. The table has some 45,000 clones, approximately 80% seen once. The CDR3 length is 15 residues. Germline V gene sequence: CDR1 MNHEY, CDR2 SVGAGI. Trimming removed 2 bases from V and 1 base from J; junction bases left unmatched: 1. Notes on this clone: The target antigen is unknown.

This receptor was obtained from a human donor who had recovered from COVID-19. The sample was peripheral blood, taken after recovery from COVID-19. J is TRBJ2-3 and V is TRBV6-5, with TRBD2 matching 9 bases. The CDR3 DNA reads as TGTGCCAGCAGTTACAGACTAGCGGGCACAGATACGCAGTATTTT. Translated: CASSYRLAGTDTQYF.